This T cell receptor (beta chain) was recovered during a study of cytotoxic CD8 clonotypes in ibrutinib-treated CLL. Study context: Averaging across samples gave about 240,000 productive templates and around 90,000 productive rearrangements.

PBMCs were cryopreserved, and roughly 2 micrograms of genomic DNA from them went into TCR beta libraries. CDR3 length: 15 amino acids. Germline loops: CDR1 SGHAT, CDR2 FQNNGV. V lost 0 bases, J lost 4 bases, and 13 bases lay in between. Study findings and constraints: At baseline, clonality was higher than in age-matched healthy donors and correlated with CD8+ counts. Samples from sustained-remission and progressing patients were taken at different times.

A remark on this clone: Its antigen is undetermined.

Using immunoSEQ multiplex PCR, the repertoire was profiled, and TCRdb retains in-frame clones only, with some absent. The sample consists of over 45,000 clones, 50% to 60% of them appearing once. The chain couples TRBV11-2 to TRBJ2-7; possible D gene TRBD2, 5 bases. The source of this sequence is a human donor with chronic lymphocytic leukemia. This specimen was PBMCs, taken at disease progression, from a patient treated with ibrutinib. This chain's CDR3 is CASSLDPGRRYEQYF. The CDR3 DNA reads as TGTGCCAGCAGCTTAGATCCTGGCAGGAGGTACGAGCAGTACTTC. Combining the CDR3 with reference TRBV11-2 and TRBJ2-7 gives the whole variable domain EAGVAQSPRYKIIEKRQSVAFWCNPISGHATLYWYQQILGQGPKLLIQFQNNGVVDDSQLPKDRFSAERLKGVDSTLKIQPAKLEDSAVYLCASSLDPGRRYEQYFGPGTRLTVT.